This entry features one TCR beta chain sequence. Its antigen is currently not known. Base qualities are not recorded, but no much larger clone differs from it by a single base. The data derive from a study of OX40 agonist ivuxolimab in advanced cancers. About the investigation overall: Ivuxolimab was a fully human IgG2 agonistic monoclonal antibody targeting the costimulatory receptor OX40 (CD134). Of the approximately 50 dose-escalation patients, hepatocellular carcinoma was present in 19, melanoma in approximately 15, renal cell carcinoma in 9 and head and neck cancer in 9. In the dose-escalation cohort, roughly four fifths of patients were male, and the mean age was around 60 years, with a range of 23 to 79. Patients were allowed to have had prior anti-PD-1, anti-PD-L1 or anti-CTLA-4 therapy, and approximately 41% of the dose-escalation patients had previously received checkpoint inhibitors. Three dose-escalation patients achieved partial responses, one with hepatocellular carcinoma and two with cutaneous melanoma. Intravenous ivuxolimab was administered to patients every 2 weeks at six dose levels: 0.01, 0.1, 0.3, 1.5, 3 and 10 mg/kg. The point of sequencing TCRbeta in the periphery was to test whether ivuxolimab changed TCR sequence diversity and drove clonal T-cell expansion. The paper describes the monotherapy dose-escalation part (N ≈ 52 patients) of the phase I trial of ivuxolimab.

The trial excluded patients who had a history of autoimmune disease or were on systemic immunosuppression. Peripheral blood for TCR sequencing was collected from all dose cohorts at baseline, on cycle 4 day 1, and on cycle 7 day 1. The samples were drawn from a first-in-human, open-label, multicenter phase I dose-escalation trial of ivuxolimab. Adults with locally advanced or metastatic head and neck squamous cell, hepatocellular, melanoma or renal cell carcinoma were enrolled in the trial. Before TCR sequencing, CD4+ T cells and CD8+ T cells from peripheral blood were sorted into separate populations. The germline V gene specifies MGHRA as CDR1 and YSYEKL as CDR2. Trimmed from V: 0 bases; trimmed from J: 2 bases; junction bases lacking a gene match: 9. Spanning cysteine to phenylalanine, the CDR3 consists of 18 amino acids. Only CDR3 DNA is held: 54 bases, read in frame from base 1. What the study reported, not specific to this receptor: Which antigens the clonally expanded peripheral T cells were specific for was not determined. After ivuxolimab, more expanded clones were found on average in CD8+ T cells than in CD4+ T cells. In the 0.1-3.0 mg/kg groups, partial responders had among the lowest normalized peripheral clonal expansion, particularly in CD8+ T cells. Low levels of normalized T-cell clonal expansion were also seen in some patients who did not respond. At doses of 0.1 to 3.0 mg/kg, clonal expansion of both CD4+ and CD8+ T cells in blood was seen between baseline and week 6.

Genomic DNA was extracted from sorted cells for sequencing of the TCRbeta CDR3 region. The immunoSEQ Assay was used for sequencing of TCRbeta CDR3 regions. In its TCRdb copy, this immuneACCESS table keeps in-frame sequences only and misses some clones. Where compared with another copy, unresolved V genes explain less than half of these, and the others have no known cause. The sample yields 55,000 to 80,000 clones; around 84% were counted once. Clones ranked in the top ten supply approximately 2.6% of the sample. The rearrangement combines TRBV4-1 with TRBJ1-3; 8 of the junction bases match TRBD1. The source material was CD4+ or CD8+ T cells sorted from blood, sampled in a trial of the OX40 agonist ivuxolimab. The sequence was obtained from an adult with an advanced solid tumor such as melanoma, head and neck, liver or kidney cancer. The CDR3 has the sequence CASSQDRWQGATGNTIYF. Here is the DNA: TGCGCCAGCAGCCAAGATAGGTGGCAGGGGGCAACTGGAAACACCATATATTTT.